The 25 T cell receptor beta chains below all came from one sample that was sequenced in a study of shared clonotypes between healthy human individuals. Method: immunoSEQ multiplex PCR; TCRdb's copy keeps in-frame clones and lacks some. The data contain 400,000 to 550,000 clones, roughly 85% of them seen just once; the ten biggest clones take up around 12%. Sequences were obtained from PBMCs. The receptors originated from a middle-aged woman in good health. Some clones in this sample may be carry-over from other donors' samples.

CDR3 protein: CASSRTDRPPTDTQYF. CDR3 nucleotide sequence: TGCGCCAGCAGCCGAACCGACAGGCCTCCCACAGATACGCAGTATTTT. V gene TRBV4-1 combines with J gene TRBJ2-3; TRBD1 might be the D (6 bases). Trimming took off 4 bases at V and 2 bases at J, with 16 bases between the two ends. Germline V gene data show CDR1 as MGHRA and CDR2 as YSYEKL. The length of the CDR3 is 16 residues.

The chain has TRBV19 and TRBJ2-7, with 8 bases that match TRBD2. This CDR3 contains 15 residues. Germline V CDR1 and CDR2: LNHDA, SQIVND (reference sequence). Trimming took 6 bases from V and 1 from J; bases not matched to a gene: 8. The CDR3 protein is CASRQSGSRSYEQYF. The CDR3 coding sequence is TGTGCCAGTAGGCAAAGCGGGAGTCGGTCCTACGAGCAGTACTTC.

This clone was seen just once. CDR3 sequence (DNA): TGTGCCAGTAGTACCCCCGGCCCAATGAACACTGAAGCTTTCTTT. It translates to CASSTPGPMNTEAFF. The gene calls are TRBV19 and TRBJ1-1; no firm D call. The CDR3 is 15 residues long. CDR1 LNHDA and CDR2 SQIVND come from the germline V gene (reference sequence). V lost 4 bases, J lost 0 bases, and 12 bases lay in between.

This clone was detected once. The chain has TRBV11-2 and TRBJ2-2, with 8 bases aligning to TRBD2. V shed 5 bases and J 4 bases; nucleotides not matched to a gene: 9. Per the germline V gene, CDR1 is SGHAT and CDR2 is FQNNGV. This CDR3 has 16 residues. CDR3 protein: CASSPFLAGGTGELFF. The CDR3 DNA reads as TGTGCCAGCAGCCCCTTTCTGGCGGGAGGCACCGGGGAGCTGTTTTTT.

In its sample, this clone was seen a few times. This sequence joins TRBV7-9 and TRBJ2-1; D is perhaps TRBD2 (5 bases). Per the germline V gene, CDR1 is SEHNR and CDR2 is FQNEAQ (reference sequence). The CDR3 contains 17 residues. V was pared by 1 base and J by 3 bases, with 16 bases between. The CDR3 is CASSLVTGVRNYNEQFF. The CDR3 DNA reads as TGTGCCAGCAGCTTAGTAACCGGGGTCAGAAACTACAATGAGCAGTTCTTC.

J is TRBJ1-2 and V is TRBV15, with D possibly TRBD1 on 6 matching bases. V was shortened by 3 bases and J by 8 bases, with 22 bases between the two germline ends. Germline assignment: CDR1 LNHNV and CDR2 YYDKDF (reference sequence). CDR3 length: 16 residues. CDR3 in amino acids: CATSRDPRQAETGYTF. The CDR3 DNA sequence: TGTGCCACCAGCAGGGACCCGCGACAGGCGGAGACAGGCTACACCTTC.

The chain combines TRBV5-6 with TRBJ1-3; D unresolved. Trimming pared 0 bases from V and 7 bases from J, leaving 11 bases between. This CDR3 is 14 amino acids long. The germline V gene encodes CDR1 SGHDT and CDR2 YYEEEE. CDR3: CASSLVGQDNTIYF. CDR3 nucleotide sequence: TGTGCCAGCAGCTTGGTTGGTCAGGACAACACCATATATTTT.

J is TRBJ1-1 and V is TRBV7-9; D gene ambiguous. CDR1 and CDR2 from the germline V gene are SEHNR and FQNEAQ (reference sequence). V gave up 2 bases and J gave up 7 bases, with 17 bases separating them. The CDR3 consists of 15 residues. In nucleotides, the CDR3 is TGTGCCAGCAGCTTATCACTCCCAACTCAGGATGAAGCTTTCTTT. Its translation is CASSLSLPTQDEAFF.

The chain is built from TRBV11-3 and TRBJ2-5; possible D gene TRBD1, 7 bases. Trimming removed 5 bases at V and 5 bases at J, with 21 bases between. CDR3 length equals 16 residues. Germline V gene data show CDR1 as SGHNT and CDR2 as YENEEA. The CDR3 is CASSRRSQGGFETQYF. As DNA, the CDR3 is TGTGCCAGCAGCCGTAGGTCGCAGGGGGGCTTCGAGACCCAGTACTTC. Variable domain in full (rest from reference TRBV11-3 and TRBJ2-5): EAGVVQSPRYKIIEKKQPVAFWCNPISGHNTLYWYLQNLGQGPELLIRYENEEAVDDSQLPKDRFSAERLKGVDSTLKIQPAELGDSAVYLCASSRRSQGGFETQYFGPGTRLLVL.

The chain carries TRBV11-2 and TRBJ1-2, with TRBD1 as a possible D gene (5 bases). CDR3 length: 16 amino acids. The germline V and J ends were trimmed by 5 bases and 5 bases, with 21 bases remaining between them. Germline lookup yields CDR1 SGHAT and CDR2 FQNNGV. The CDR3 DNA is TGTGCCAGCAGCCCGAGTTTTCCAGGCGACAGATATGGCTACACCTTC. It translates to CASSPSFPGDRYGYTF.

This clone was observed a few times. V gene TRBV6-1 combines with J gene TRBJ1-2, with D possibly being TRBD1 (6 bases). Germline CDR1 is MNHNS and CDR2 is SASEGT. The CDR3 sequence is 15 residues long. Trimming left V 7 bases short and J 4 bases short, with 19 bases between. The DNA for the CDR3 is TGTGCCAGCATAGCGGGGGGACAAGTTGGCTATGGCTACACCTTC. Its protein is CASIAGGQVGYGYTF.

This rearrangement joins TRBV7-6 to TRBJ2-1; 13 nucleotides match TRBD2. The junction had 5 bases not matched to a gene; V was cut back by 5 bases and J by 4 bases. This CDR3 region has 16 residues. The germline CDR1 and CDR2 sequences are SGHVS and FNYEAQ. The CDR3 DNA sequence: TGTGCCAGCAGCACGGGACTAGCGGGATATTACAATGAGCAGTTCTTC. Translating it yields CASSTGLAGYYNEQFF.

The V and J genes are TRBV5-6 and TRBJ2-3, with 8 bases identical to TRBD1. CDR1 SGHDT and CDR2 YYEEEE come from the germline V gene. This CDR3 region has 16 residues. V trimming: 2 bases; J trimming: 1 base; junction bases outside the gene matches: 6. The CDR3 region is CASSFDRGIGTDTQYF. The CDR3, as DNA: TGTGCCAGCAGCTTTGACAGGGGTATAGGCACAGATACGCAGTATTTT.

This CDR3 is CASRPGQAANTIYF. CDR3 nucleotide sequence: TGTGCCAGCAGACCGGGACAGGCTGCGAACACCATATATTTT. The chain combines TRBV27 with TRBJ1-3, with 8 bases lining up with TRBD1. Trimming removed 6 bases from V and 7 bases from J; junction bases left unmatched: 8. The CDR3 loop spans 14 amino acids. Germline CDR1 and CDR2: MNHEY and SMNVEV (reference sequence).

The chain recombines TRBV5-4 with TRBJ2-5; 8 bases match TRBD1. The V gene's germline CDR1 is SGHNT and CDR2 YYREEE (reference sequence). J gave up 5 bases and V 6 bases, and 15 bases lay outside the gene matches. The CDR3 runs to 16 residues. CDR3 in amino acids: CASNSRGQGIWETQYF. As DNA, the CDR3 is TGTGCCAGCAACAGCCGCGGACAGGGAATTTGGGAGACCCAGTACTTC.

This rearrangement joins TRBV6-5 to TRBJ2-7, with D possibly matching TRBD2 (6 bases). The germline gives CDR1 MNHEY, CDR2 SVGAGI. This CDR3 spans 15 amino acids. V shed 4 bases and J shed 3 bases, with 16 bases lying between them. CDR3 sequence reads: CASSSPPPGGYEQYF. DNA of the CDR3: TGTGCCAGCAGTTCCCCGCCGCCCGGGGGCTACGAGCAGTACTTC.

This chain links TRBV9 with TRBJ1-2; D is uncertain. Per the germline V gene, CDR1 is SGDLS and CDR2 is YYNGEE. The CDR3 contains 14 residues. Between the trimmed V and J ends, which lost 1 base and 4 bases, there was a span of 11 bases. The CDR3 coding sequence is TGTGCCAGCAGCGTAACCCCCGAGTCCTATGGCTACACCTTC. It specifies CASSVTPESYGYTF.

The rearrangement links TRBV19 to TRBJ2-1, with TRBD2 as a possible D gene (5 bases). CDR1 is LNHDA and CDR2 is SQIVND in the germline V gene (reference sequence). V lost 3 bases and J lost 12, with 24 bases in between. The CDR3 has 16 amino acids. Here the CDR3 DNA reads TGTGCCAGTAGTATGGCAGTAGGTACAATGAGTCGGGGGCAGTTCTTC. Protein product: CASSMAVGTMSRGQFF.

CDR3 residues: CASSVEPRGSGNTIYF. As DNA, the CDR3 is TGTGCCAGCAGCGTAGAGCCCCGGGGATCTGGAAACACCATATATTTT. The chain links TRBV9 to TRBJ1-3; unclear D gene. Looked up from germline, CDR1 is SGDLS and CDR2 is YYNGEE. The CDR3 totals 16 residues. The V gene lost 0 bases and the J gene lost 1 base, with 11 bases spanning the gap. Full variable domain (rest looked up from reference TRBV9 and TRBJ1-3): DSGVTQTPKHLITATGQRVTLRCSPRSGDLSVYWYQQSLDQGLQFLIQYYNGEERAKGNILERFSAQQFPDLHSELNLSSLELGDSALYFCASSVEPRGSGNTIYFGEGSWLTVV.

CDR3 DNA: TGTGCCAGCAGCCATAGGAGGGACAGGGGACTGGCAGATACGCAGTATTTT. The encoded protein is CASSHRRDRGLADTQYF. This rearrangement joins TRBV7-8 to TRBJ2-3; TRBD1 matches at 10 bases. V gave up 5 bases and J gave up 4 bases; unmatched junction bases: 12. The V gene's germline CDR1 is SGHVS and CDR2 FQNEAQ. The CDR3 runs 17 residues. The full variable domain, rest sourced from reference TRBV7-8 and TRBJ2-3, is GAGVSQSPRYKVAKRGQDVALRCDPISGHVSLFWYQQALGQGPEFLTYFQNEAQLDKSGLPSDRFFAERPEGSVSTLKIQRTQQEDSAVYLCASSHRRDRGLADTQYFGPGTRLTVL.

V usage is TRBV11-2 and J usage is TRBJ2-6; the D is unclear. The CDR3 is 15 amino acids. V shed 3 bases and J shed 0 bases, with 6 bases lying between them. Germline lookup yields CDR1 SGHAT and CDR2 FQNNGV. CDR3 region: CASSFSPSGANVLTF. The CDR3 region has the DNA TGTGCCAGCAGCTTTTCGCCCTCTGGGGCCAACGTCCTGACTTTC. Complete variable domain (other parts from reference TRBV11-2 and TRBJ2-6): EAGVAQSPRYKIIEKRQSVAFWCNPISGHATLYWYQQILGQGPKLLIQFQNNGVVDDSQLPKDRFSAERLKGVDSTLKIQPAKLEDSAVYLCASSFSPSGANVLTFGAGSRLTVL.

This chain links TRBV4-1 with TRBJ1-5; no clear D. The CDR3 runs 14 residues. Germline values: CDR1 MGHRA, CDR2 YSYEKL. Trimming stripped 5 bases from V and 0 bases from J, with 8 bases between. In DNA form, the CDR3 reads TGCGCCAGCAGCGAGCCGTTTAGCAATCAGCCCCAGCATTTT. Protein product: CASSEPFSNQPQHF.

The chain has TRBV27 and TRBJ2-6; 11 nucleotides agree with TRBD1. V shed 5 bases, J shed 2 bases, and the junction held 5 bases outside the gene matches. The germline CDR1 and CDR2 sequences are MNHEY and SMNVEV (reference sequence). This CDR3 has 17 amino acids. The CDR3 sequence: CASSPGQGVTGANVLTF. CDR3 nucleotides: TGTGCCAGCAGTCCGGGACAGGGGGTGACTGGGGCCAACGTCCTGACTTTC.

The V and J genes are TRBV6-4 and TRBJ1-1; 7 bases line up with TRBD1. The CDR3 runs to 11 residues. The V and J ends lost 2 bases and 11 bases, in that order; junction bases with no gene match: 2. Germline lookup yields CDR1 MRHNA and CDR2 SNTAGT. CDR3 DNA: TGTGCCAGCAGTGACGACAGGGTGGCTTTCTTT. Residues: CASSDDRVAFF.

The rearrangement uses TRBV5-1 and TRBJ2-6; D is unclear. The CDR3 contains 15 residues. The V and J ends lost 0 bases and 1 base respectively, with 5 bases between them. Germline lookup yields CDR1 SGHRS and CDR2 YFSETQ. This chain's CDR3 is CASSLDVSGANVLTF. CDR3 nucleotides: TGCGCCAGCAGCTTGGACGTATCTGGGGCCAACGTCCTGACTTTC.